This paragraph reports one T cell receptor beta chain. Its antigen is undetermined. Additional DNA sequences in this sample encode the identical CDR3. This entry is derived from a study of cytomegalovirus exposure and HLA in healthy donors. Study as a whole: A later analysis reported the 130 or so validation repertoires used the same platform as the approximately 660 first-cohort repertoires. Findings and caveats of the study: High sensitivity and specificity were reportedly achieved when the classifier diagnosed cytomegalovirus status.

The approximately 120-subject validation cohort, separate from the roughly 700-subject first cohort, included the donors. Sequenced by immunoSEQ multiplex PCR; TCRdb stores in-frame clones only, minus some. The sample carries approximately 270,000 clones, roughly 89% recorded once. The CDR3 spans 12 residues. The V end was cut by 1 base, the J end by 5 bases, with 5 bases between. CDR1 MDHEN and CDR2 SYDVKM come from the germline V gene. The source of this sequence is a woman between 18 and 30 years old in good health and CMV-seronegative. The specimen sequenced was PBMCs. The J gene is TRBJ1-1, the V gene TRBV28; D is undetermined. CDR3 nucleotide sequence: TGTGCCAGCAGTTTATTGAGGACTGAAGCTTTCTTT. As protein: CASSLLRTEAFF.